This T cell receptor beta chain emerged from a study of cytomegalovirus exposure and HLA in healthy donors. Germline V CDR1 and CDR2: MNHNY, SVGAGI (reference sequence). The CDR3 covers 13 residues. V was clipped by 6 bases and J by 3 bases, with 9 bases between them. Use of 60 Vbeta and 13 Jbeta primers characterized the PCR. Using immunoSEQ multiplex PCR, the repertoire was profiled, and TCRdb retains in-frame clones only, with some absent. The sample records about 150,000 clones, roughly 80% being singletons. The V and J genes are TRBV6-6 and TRBJ1-3; no firm D call. The source is a male donor in good health and CMV-seronegative. Sample: PBMCs. CDR3 sequence reads: CASSATLGNTIYF. The CDR3 DNA reads TGTGCCAGCAGCGCGACTCTTGGAAACACCATATATTTT.